A single sample is the source of the 9 T cell receptor beta chains below, sequenced in a study of cytomegalovirus exposure and HLA in healthy donors. PCR used 60 Vbeta primers and 13 Jbeta primers. Sequencing used immunoSEQ multiplex PCR; TCRdb keeps in-frame clones, though not all of them. This sample carries about 180,000 clones, around 73% of them seen once, and the ten largest clones take over 2%. Source material: PBMCs. The receptors originated from a man aged 55 to 69 in good health and CMV-seronegative.

The chain joins TRBV27 to TRBJ2-1; D is ambiguous. The germline CDR1 and CDR2 sequences are MNHEY and SMNVEV (reference sequence). V lost 2 bases to trimming and J lost 6 bases, with 14 bases between them. This CDR3 has 15 amino acids. CDR3 protein: CASSLIPARFNEQFF. In nucleotides, the CDR3 is TGTGCCAGCAGTTTAATTCCGGCTAGGTTCAATGAGCAGTTCTTC.

Written as DNA, the CDR3 is TGTGCCAGCAGCTTCGGGACGGGAGGTACCCCCGGGGAGCTGTTTTTT. Amino acids: CASSFGTGGTPGELFF. The chain is built from TRBV7-3 and TRBJ2-2; TRBD2 agrees at 7 bases. V lost 3 bases to trimming and J lost 6 bases; unmatched junction nucleotides: 10. The germline CDR1 and CDR2 sequences are SGHTA and FQGTGA. This CDR3 has 16 residues.

J is TRBJ1-1 and V is TRBV2; 7 nucleotides agree with TRBD1. Germline lookup yields CDR1 SNHLY and CDR2 FYNNEI. The J segment lost 7 bases and the V segment lost 6 bases, leaving 8 bases of the junction unmatched. The CDR3 runs to 13 residues. CDR3 loop: CASRIDPGGEAFF. The CDR3 nucleotides read TGTGCCAGCAGAATCGATCCAGGGGGTGAAGCTTTCTTT.

This chain uses TRBV5-4 with TRBJ2-1; 13 nucleotides agree with TRBD2. The CDR3 extends over 17 amino acids. CDR1 and CDR2 from the germline V gene are SGHNT and YYREEE (reference sequence). The ends lost 0 bases at V and 5 bases at J; junction bases unmatched: 5. CDR3 DNA: TGTGCCAGCAGCTTGGAACTAGCGGGAGGGCCGAACAATGAGCAGTTCTTC. Translation: CASSLELAGGPNNEQFF. Full variable domain (remainder filled in from reference TRBV5-4 and TRBJ2-1): ETGVTQSPTHLIKTRGQQVTLRCSSQSGHNTVSWYQQALGQGPQFIFQYYREEENGRGNFPPRFSGLQFPNYSSELNVNALELDDSALYLCASSLELAGGPNNEQFFGPGTRLTVL.

V usage is TRBV6-1 and J usage is TRBJ1-2; 8 bases line up with TRBD1. Germline CDR1 reads MNHNS; CDR2 reads SASEGT. The V and J ends lost 2 bases and 4 bases, in that order; junction bases with no gene match: 3. The length of the CDR3 is 14 residues. Written as DNA, the CDR3 is TGTGCCAGCAGTGAAACAGGGGGAGTCTATGGCTACACCTTC. Protein sequence: CASSETGGVYGYTF.

The V call is TRBV5-4, the J call TRBJ2-3, with 8 positions matching TRBD1. V was pared by 0 bases and J by 5 bases, with 11 bases of the junction left unmatched. The CDR3 has 17 residues. CDR1 is SGHNT, CDR2 YYREEE, per germline (reference sequence). CDR3 in DNA: TGTGCCAGCAGCTTGGGCCGGAGGCAGGGGGCTAGAGATACGCAGTATTTT. Protein product: CASSLGRRQGARDTQYF.

The chain joins TRBV5-1 to TRBJ1-2; no clear D gene. CDR3 size: 11 residues. Germline CDR1 reads SGHRS; CDR2 reads YFSETQ. V was pared by 3 bases and J by 8 bases, with 8 bases between. CDR3 DNA: TGCGCCAGCAGCTCGGACTGGGGCTACACCTTC. Amino acid sequence: CASSSDWGYTF.

CDR3 region: CASSLAGGGYEQYF. CDR3 DNA sequence: TGTGCCAGCAGTCTAGCGGGGGGGGGATACGAGCAGTACTTC. J is TRBJ2-7 and V is TRBV6-5; TRBD2 matches 12 bases. V shed 5 bases, J shed 4 bases, and the junction held 3 bases outside the gene matches. CDR1 and CDR2 (germline): MNHEY, SVGAGI. The CDR3 is made up of 14 amino acids.

This rearrangement joins TRBV5-4 to TRBJ2-7, with 15 bases lining up with TRBD2. The germline gives CDR1 SGHNT, CDR2 YYREEE (reference sequence). The CDR3 totals 15 residues. The trim removed 4 bases at V and 9 bases at J, leaving 8 bases unmatched. The CDR3 region is CASSPRTSGGAGQYF. The CDR3 region has the DNA TGTGCCAGCAGCCCCAGGACTAGCGGGGGGGCCGGGCAGTACTTC. The variable domain in full, completed from reference TRBV5-4 and TRBJ2-7, reads ETGVTQSPTHLIKTRGQQVTLRCSSQSGHNTVSWYQQALGQGPQFIFQYYREEENGRGNFPPRFSGLQFPNYSSELNVNALELDDSALYLCASSPRTSGGAGQYFGPGTRLTVT.